This T cell receptor (beta chain) was sequenced in a study of cytomegalovirus exposure and HLA in healthy donors. The donors were members of the validation cohort comprising over 100 subjects, separate from the roughly 650-subject first cohort. Data came from immunoSEQ multiplex PCR; TCRdb stores just in-frame clones and leaves some out. The sample includes over 150,000 clones, 86% of them seen just once. The receptor comes from a human donor in good health. Material: PBMCs.

CDR3 coding DNA: TGTGCCAGCAGCTTAGCTCCGCTGACCTATAATTCACCCCTCCACTTT. It specifies CASSLAPLTYNSPLHF. The chain combines TRBV5-5 with TRBJ1-6; D uncertain. Trimming took 2 bases from V and 2 from J, leaving 11 bases between them. CDR3 size: 16 residues. Germline-derived CDR1 and CDR2 are SGHKS and YYEKEE (reference sequence). Looking up the rest from reference TRBV5-5 and TRBJ1-6 gives the full variable domain: DAGVTQSPTHLIKTRGQQVTLRCSPISGHKSVSWYQQVLGQGPQFIFQYYEKEERGRGNFPDRFSARQFPNYSSELNVNALLLGDSALYLCASSLAPLTYNSPLHFGNGTRLTVT.